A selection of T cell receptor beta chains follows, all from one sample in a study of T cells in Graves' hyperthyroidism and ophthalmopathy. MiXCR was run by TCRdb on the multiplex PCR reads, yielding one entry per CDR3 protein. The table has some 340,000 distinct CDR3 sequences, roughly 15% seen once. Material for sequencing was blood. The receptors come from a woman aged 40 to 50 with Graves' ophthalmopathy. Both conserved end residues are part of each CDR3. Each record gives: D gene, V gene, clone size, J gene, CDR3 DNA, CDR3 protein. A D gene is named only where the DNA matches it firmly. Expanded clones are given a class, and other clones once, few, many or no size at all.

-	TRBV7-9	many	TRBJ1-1	TGTGCCAGCAGCCCACCCCCTATGAGCACTGAAGCTTTCTTT	CASSPPPMSTEAFF
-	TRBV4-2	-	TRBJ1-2	TGTGCCAGCAGCCAAGGGGGTTCGGGAACTAGCACCTTC	CASSQGGSGTSTF
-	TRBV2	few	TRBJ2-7	TGTGCCAGCAGTGAAGTCTCACCCGAGCAGTACTTC	CASSEVSPEQYF
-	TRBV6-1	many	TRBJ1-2	TGTGCCAGCAAAGATAAAAGGGAGGGCGGCTACACCTTC	CASKDKREGGYTF
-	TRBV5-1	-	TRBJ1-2	TGCGCCAGCAGCTTGGACCCCCCTACACCCGGCCCGCCCTATGGCTACACCTTC	CASSLDPPTPGPPYGYTF
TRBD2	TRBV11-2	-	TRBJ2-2	TGTGCCAGCAGCTTAGAGGTCCGGGGACTAATCGGCGGGGAGCTGTTTTTT	CASSLEVRGLIGGELFF
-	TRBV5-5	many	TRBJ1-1	TGTGCCAGCAGCTTTAAGGGGAACACTGAAGCTTTCTTT	CASSFKGNTEAFF
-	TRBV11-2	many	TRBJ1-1	TGTGCCAGCAGCCCATCGGGGGGGTGGCGGAACACTGAAGCTTTCTTT	CASSPSGGWRNTEAFF
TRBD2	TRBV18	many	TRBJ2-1	TGTGCCAGCGGCCGCACTAGCGGGGGAACCTACAATGAGCAGTTCTTC	CASGRTSGGTYNEQFF
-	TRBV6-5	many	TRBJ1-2	TGTGCCAGCAGTTACTCCCCTACGACAGCAACCTATGGCTACACCTTC	CASSYSPTTATYGYTF
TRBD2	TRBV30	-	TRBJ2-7	TGTGCCTGGAGCGGGGGGGAATACGAGCAGTACTTC	CAWSGGEYEQYF
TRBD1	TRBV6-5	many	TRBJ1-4	TGTGCCAGCAGTTACTCGGCAGGGGGCCCGGCTGAAAAACTGTTTTTT	CASSYSAGGPAEKLFF
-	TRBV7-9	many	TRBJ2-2	TGTGCCAGCGGTCCCAACACCGGGGAGCTGTTTTTT	CASGPNTGELFF
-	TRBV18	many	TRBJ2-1	TGTGCCAGCTCACAAATAAGGGGTTACCATGAGCAGTTCTTC	CASSQIRGYHEQFF
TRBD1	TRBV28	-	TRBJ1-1	TGTGCCAGCAGTCTCCGACAGGGGCTGAACACTGAAGCTTTCTTT	CASSLRQGLNTEAFF
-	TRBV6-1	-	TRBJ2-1	TGTGCCACCTCCCTGACGGACCACTTTTGGAATGAGCAGTTCTTC	CATSLTDHFWNEQFF
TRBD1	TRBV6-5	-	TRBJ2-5	TGTGCCAGCAGTTATTCTGGGACAGGGCAAGAGACCCAGTACTTC	CASSYSGTGQETQYF
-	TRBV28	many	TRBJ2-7	TGTGCCAGCAGTTCGGGACACTGGACGGACGAGCAGTACTTC	CASSSGHWTDEQYF
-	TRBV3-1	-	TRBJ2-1	TGTGCCAGCAGCCAAACGGGAGAAGGAGGTGAGCAGTTCTTC	CASSQTGEGGEQFF
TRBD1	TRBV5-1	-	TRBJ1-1	TGCGCCAGCAGCCTCGACAGGGATATCACTGAAGCTTTCTTT	CASSLDRDITEAFF
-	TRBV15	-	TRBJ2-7	TGTGCCACCAGTCAGGATGGCGAGCAGTACTTC	CATSQDGEQYF
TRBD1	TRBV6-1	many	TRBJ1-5	TGTGCCAGCAGTACAGGGGGCAGACAGCCCCAGCATTTT	CASSTGGRQPQHF
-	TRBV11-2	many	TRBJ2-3	TGTGCCAGCAGCTTAGGCGAGTGGCCTAGCACAGATACGCAGTATTTT	CASSLGEWPSTDTQYF
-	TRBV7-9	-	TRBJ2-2	TGTGCCAGCAGCTCTTACCCTAGTCGCGGGCAGAACACCGGGGAGCTGTTTTTT	CASSSYPSRGQNTGELFF
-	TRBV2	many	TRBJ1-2	TGTGCCAGCAGTGAAGCGCCCAGAAACTATGGCTACACCTTC	CASSEAPRNYGYTF
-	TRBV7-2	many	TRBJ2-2	TGTGCCAGCAGCTTAAACCGGGGATGGGGCACCGGGGAGCTGTTTTTT	CASSLNRGWGTGELFF
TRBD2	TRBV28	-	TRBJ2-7	TGTGCCAGCGGGGGCCTAGCGGGAGACCTCGAGCAGTACTTC	CASGGLAGDLEQYF
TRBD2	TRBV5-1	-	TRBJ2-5	TGCGCCAGCAGCCCCCGAATGGCTAGCGGGGGCCAAGAGACCCAGTACTTC	CASSPRMASGGQETQYF
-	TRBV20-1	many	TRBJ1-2	TGCAGTGCTAGACGAGCCCAGGACATCCGGCTCACCTTC	CSARRAQDIRLTF
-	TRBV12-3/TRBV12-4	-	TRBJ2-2	TGTGCCAGCAGTCCGACAGGTGCCGGGGAGCTGTTTTTT	CASSPTGAGELFF
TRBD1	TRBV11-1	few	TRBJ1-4	TGTGCCAGCAGCGAGGGACAGAGTAATGAAAAACTGTTTTTT	CASSEGQSNEKLFF
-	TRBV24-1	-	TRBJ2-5	TGTGCCACCAGTGATTTTGGGGGAGCGGAGACCCAGTACTTC	CATSDFGGAETQYF
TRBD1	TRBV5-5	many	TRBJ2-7	TGTGCCAGCAGCTCGTCGGGACAGGGGACACCCTACGAGCAGTACTTC	CASSSSGQGTPYEQYF
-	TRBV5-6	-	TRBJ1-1	TGTGCCAGCAGCTTAATCTCCGGAGAAGCTTTCTTT	CASSLISGEAFF
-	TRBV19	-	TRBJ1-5	TGTGCCAGTAGTACCGCCTGGGACCAGCCCCAGCATTTT	CASSTAWDQPQHF
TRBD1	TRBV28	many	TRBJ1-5	TGTGCCAGCAGTACAGGGGTCAGGGGCAATCAGCCCCAGCATTTT	CASSTGVRGNQPQHF
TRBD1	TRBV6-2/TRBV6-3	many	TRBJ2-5	TGTGCCAGCATCCGGGACAGGGGGCTAAAGACCCAGTACTTC	CASIRDRGLKTQYF
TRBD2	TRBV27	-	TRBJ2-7	TGTGCCAGCAGTTTAATTTGGCTAGCGGGAGGCGAGCAGTACTTC	CASSLIWLAGGEQYF
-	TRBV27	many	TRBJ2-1	TGTGCCAGCACCCCATGGGGGTCGAGCTCCTACAATGAGCAGTTCTTC	CASTPWGSSSYNEQFF
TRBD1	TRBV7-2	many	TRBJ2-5	TGTGCCAGCATCAGTCAGGGACAGGCTGCCCAAGAGACCCAGTACTTC	CASISQGQAAQETQYF
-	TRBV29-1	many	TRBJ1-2	TGCAGCGGCCTCTCTACGGGACATCCTGATGGCTACACCTTC	CSGLSTGHPDGYTF
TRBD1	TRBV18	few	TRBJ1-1	TGTGCCAGCTCACCGGGACAGGGAATCGAAGCTTTCTTT	CASSPGQGIEAFF
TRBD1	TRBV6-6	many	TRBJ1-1	TGTGCCAGCAGTTATCTGCAGACCGGGACAGCCAACACTGAAGCTTTCTTT	CASSYLQTGTANTEAFF
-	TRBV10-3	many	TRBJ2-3	TGTGCCATCAGTGGCCCTAGCTCATTCACAGATACGCAGTATTTT	CAISGPSSFTDTQYF
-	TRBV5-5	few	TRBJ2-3	TGTGCCAGCAGACCCTGGACTTCCCGTAGCACAGATACGCAGTATTTT	CASRPWTSRSTDTQYF
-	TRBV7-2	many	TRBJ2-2	TGTGCCAGCAGCTTAACGAGGTCGAACACCGGGGAGCTGTTTTTT	CASSLTRSNTGELFF
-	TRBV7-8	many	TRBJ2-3	TGTGCCAGCAGCTTAGATGGCGGGGAGACCACAGATACGCAGTATTTT	CASSLDGGETTDTQYF
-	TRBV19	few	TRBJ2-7	TGTGCCAGTAGTATGAGAGGATTCTACGAGCAGTACTTC	CASSMRGFYEQYF
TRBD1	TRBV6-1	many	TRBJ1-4	TGTGCCAGCAGGAGCAGGGGGCAGAATGAAAAACTGTTTTTT	CASRSRGQNEKLFF
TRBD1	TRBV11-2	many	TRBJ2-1	TGTGCCAGCAGCTCCCACAGGGGGCCTGGTAGGAATGAGCAGTTCTTC	CASSSHRGPGRNEQFF
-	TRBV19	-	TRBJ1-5	TGTGCCAGCCGCCTCAACAGGGACGGCAATCAGCCCCAGCATTTT	CASRLNRDGNQPQHF
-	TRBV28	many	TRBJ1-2	TGTGCCAGCAGTTTTGGAGGCAACGCTAACTATGGCTACACCTTC	CASSFGGNANYGYTF
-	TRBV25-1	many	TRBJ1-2	TGTGCCAGCAGTGTTGACGGTGGGGTGAGGGGCTACACCTTC	CASSVDGGVRGYTF
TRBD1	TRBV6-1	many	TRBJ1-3	TGTGCCAGCAAGATCGGGACAGGCTCGGGAAACACCATATATTTT	CASKIGTGSGNTIYF
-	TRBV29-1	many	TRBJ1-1	TGCAGCGGATCGGGACGGAAGAACACTGAAGCTTTCTTT	CSGSGRKNTEAFF
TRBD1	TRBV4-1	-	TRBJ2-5	TGCGCCAGCAGCCAAGACAGGGGGCTGGAGACCCAGTACTTC	CASSQDRGLETQYF
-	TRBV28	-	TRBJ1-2	TGTGCCAGCAATCAGGGTTTCTATGGCTACACCTTC	CASNQGFYGYTF
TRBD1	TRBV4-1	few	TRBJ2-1	TGCGCCAGCAGCCGAGGGTTGGGACAGGGCGTTTACAATGAGCAGTTCTTC	CASSRGLGQGVYNEQFF
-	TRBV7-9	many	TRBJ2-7	TGTGCCAGCAGCCGGTGGGCGGGTGAGAACGAGCAGTACTTC	CASSRWAGENEQYF